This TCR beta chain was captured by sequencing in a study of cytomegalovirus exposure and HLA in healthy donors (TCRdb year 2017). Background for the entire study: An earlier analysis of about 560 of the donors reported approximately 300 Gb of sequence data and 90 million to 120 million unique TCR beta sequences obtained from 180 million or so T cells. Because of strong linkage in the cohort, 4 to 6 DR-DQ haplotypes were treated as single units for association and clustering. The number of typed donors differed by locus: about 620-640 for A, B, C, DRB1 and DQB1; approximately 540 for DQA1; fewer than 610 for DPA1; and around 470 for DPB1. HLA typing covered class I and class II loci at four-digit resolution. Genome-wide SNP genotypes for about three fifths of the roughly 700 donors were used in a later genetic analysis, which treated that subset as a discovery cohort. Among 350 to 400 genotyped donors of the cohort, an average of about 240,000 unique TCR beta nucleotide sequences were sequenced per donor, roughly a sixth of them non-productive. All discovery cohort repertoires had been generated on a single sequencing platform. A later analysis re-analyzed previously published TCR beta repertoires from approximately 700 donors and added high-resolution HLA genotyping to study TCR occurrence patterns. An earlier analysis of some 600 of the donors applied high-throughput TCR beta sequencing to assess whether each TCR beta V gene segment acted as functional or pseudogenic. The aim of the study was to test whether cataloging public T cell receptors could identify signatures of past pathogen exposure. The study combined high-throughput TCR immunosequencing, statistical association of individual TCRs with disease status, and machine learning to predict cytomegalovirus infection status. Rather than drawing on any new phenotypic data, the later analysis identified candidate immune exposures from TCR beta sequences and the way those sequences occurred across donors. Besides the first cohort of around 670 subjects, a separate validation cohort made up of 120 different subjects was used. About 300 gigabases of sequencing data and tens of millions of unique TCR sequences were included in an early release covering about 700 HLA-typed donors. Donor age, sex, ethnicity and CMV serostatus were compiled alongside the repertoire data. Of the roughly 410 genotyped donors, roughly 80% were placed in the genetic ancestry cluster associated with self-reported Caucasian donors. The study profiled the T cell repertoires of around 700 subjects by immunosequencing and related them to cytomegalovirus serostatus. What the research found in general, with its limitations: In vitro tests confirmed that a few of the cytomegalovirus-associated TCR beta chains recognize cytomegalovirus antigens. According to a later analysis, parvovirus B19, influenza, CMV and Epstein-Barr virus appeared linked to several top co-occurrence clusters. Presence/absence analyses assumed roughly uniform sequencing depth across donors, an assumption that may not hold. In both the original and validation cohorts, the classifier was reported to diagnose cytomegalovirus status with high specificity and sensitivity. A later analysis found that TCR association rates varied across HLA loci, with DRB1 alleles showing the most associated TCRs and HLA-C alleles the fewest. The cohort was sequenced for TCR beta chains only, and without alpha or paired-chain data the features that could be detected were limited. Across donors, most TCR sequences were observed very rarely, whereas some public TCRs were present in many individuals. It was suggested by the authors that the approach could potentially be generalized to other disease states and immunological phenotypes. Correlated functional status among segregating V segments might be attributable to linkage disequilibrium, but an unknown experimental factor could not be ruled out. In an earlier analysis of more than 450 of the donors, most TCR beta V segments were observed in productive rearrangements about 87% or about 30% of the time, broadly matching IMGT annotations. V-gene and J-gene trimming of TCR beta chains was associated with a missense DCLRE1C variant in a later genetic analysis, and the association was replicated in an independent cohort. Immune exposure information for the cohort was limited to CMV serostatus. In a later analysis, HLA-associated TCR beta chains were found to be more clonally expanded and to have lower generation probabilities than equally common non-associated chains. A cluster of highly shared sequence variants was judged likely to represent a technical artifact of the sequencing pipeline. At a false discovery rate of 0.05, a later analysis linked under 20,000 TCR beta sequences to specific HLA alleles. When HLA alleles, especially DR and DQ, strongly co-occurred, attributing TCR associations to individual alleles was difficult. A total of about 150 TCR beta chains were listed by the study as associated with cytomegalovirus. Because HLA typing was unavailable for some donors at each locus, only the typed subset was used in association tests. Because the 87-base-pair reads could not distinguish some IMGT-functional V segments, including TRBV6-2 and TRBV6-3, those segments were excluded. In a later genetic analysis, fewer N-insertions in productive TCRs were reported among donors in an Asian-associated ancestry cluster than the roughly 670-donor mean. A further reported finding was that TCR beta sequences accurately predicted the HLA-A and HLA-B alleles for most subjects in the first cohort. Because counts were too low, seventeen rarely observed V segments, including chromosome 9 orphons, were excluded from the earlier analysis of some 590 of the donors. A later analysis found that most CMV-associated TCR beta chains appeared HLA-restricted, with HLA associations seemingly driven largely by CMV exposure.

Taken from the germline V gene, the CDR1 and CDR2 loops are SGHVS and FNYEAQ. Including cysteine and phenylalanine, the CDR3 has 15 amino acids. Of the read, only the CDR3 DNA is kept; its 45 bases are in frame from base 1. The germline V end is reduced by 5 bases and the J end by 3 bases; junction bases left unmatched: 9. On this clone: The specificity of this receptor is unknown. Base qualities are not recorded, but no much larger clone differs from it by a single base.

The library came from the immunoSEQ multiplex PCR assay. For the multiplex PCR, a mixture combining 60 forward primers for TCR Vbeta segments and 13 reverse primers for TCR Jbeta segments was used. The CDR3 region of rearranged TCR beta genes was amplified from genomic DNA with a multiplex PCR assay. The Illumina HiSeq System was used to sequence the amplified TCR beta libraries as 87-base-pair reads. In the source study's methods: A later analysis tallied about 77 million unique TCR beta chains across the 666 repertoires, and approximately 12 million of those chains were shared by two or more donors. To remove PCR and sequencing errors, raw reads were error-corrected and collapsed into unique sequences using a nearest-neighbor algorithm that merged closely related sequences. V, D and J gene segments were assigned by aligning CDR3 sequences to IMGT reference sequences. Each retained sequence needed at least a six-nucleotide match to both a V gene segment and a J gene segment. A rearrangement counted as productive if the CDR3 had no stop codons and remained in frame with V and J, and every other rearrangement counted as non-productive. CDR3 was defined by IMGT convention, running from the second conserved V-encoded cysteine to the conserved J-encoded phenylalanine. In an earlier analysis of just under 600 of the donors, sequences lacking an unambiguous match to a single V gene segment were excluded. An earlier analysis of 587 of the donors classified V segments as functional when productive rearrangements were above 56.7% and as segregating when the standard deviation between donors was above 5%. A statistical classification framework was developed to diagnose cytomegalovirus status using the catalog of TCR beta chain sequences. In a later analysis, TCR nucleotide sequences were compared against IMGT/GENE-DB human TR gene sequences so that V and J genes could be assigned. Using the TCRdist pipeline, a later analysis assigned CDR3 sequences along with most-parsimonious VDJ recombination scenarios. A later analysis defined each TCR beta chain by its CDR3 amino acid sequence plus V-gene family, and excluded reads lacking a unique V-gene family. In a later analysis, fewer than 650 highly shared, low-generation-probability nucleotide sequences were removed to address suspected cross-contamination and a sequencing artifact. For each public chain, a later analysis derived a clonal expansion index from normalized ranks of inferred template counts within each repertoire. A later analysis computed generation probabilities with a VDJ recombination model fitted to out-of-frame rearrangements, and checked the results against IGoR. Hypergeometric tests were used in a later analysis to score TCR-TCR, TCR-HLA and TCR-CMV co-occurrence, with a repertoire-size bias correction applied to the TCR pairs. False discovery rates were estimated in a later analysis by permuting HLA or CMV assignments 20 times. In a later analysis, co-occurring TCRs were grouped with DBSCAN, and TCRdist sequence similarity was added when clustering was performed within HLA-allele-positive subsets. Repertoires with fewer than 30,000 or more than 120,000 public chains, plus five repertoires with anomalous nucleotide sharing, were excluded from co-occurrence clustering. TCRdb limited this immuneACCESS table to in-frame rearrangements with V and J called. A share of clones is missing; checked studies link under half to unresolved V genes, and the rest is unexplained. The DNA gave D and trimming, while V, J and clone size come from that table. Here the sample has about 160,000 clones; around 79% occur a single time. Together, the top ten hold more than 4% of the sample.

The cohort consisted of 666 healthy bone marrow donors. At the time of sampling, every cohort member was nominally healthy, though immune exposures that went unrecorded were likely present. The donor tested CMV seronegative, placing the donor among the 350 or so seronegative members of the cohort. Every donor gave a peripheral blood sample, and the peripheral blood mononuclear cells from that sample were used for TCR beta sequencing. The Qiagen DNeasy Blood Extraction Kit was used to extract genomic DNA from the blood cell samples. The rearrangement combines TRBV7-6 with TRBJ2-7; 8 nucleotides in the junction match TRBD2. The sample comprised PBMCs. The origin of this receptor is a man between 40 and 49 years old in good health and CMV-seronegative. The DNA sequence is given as TGTGCCAGCAGCCCCAGCGGGAGCCTCCTCTACGAGCAGTACTTC. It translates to CASSPSGSLLYEQYF.